This TCR beta chain was recovered during a study of cytomegalovirus exposure and HLA in healthy donors. General observations from the study: Some highly shared sequence variants likely arose as a pipeline artifact. DRB1 showed the most TCR associations and HLA-C the fewest in a later analysis, as rates varied by HLA locus. Analyses of presence/absence relied on an assumption of roughly uniform sequencing depth across donors. Reportedly, cytomegalovirus status was diagnosed with high sensitivity and specificity.

PCR used 60 Vbeta primers and 13 Jbeta primers. The assay was immunoSEQ multiplex PCR, and TCRdb's table has in-frame clones only and misses some. The table has 74,000 or so clones, around four fifths seen once. This clone occurred a few times. Its antigen is currently unknown. The CDR3 sequence is 13 residues long. V lost 2 bases and J 4 bases, leaving 6 bases between the germline ends. Germline-derived CDR1 and CDR2 are SNHLY and FYNNEI. The rearrangement uses TRBV2 and TRBJ1-5; no clear D. The sequence was collected from a man aged 45 to 65 in good health and CMV-seropositive. The material sequenced was PBMCs. DNA for the CDR3: TGTGCCAGCAGTGAAACTCCAAATCAGCCCCAGCATTTT. Its protein product is CASSETPNQPQHF.